This TCR beta chain originates from a study of T cells in Graves' hyperthyroidism and ophthalmopathy. The study, taken as a whole, reports: The majority of expanded thyroid clonotypes above 0.001 also appeared in blood. Onset of ophthalmopathy came a median approximately 6.5 months after the model predicted it.

As concerns this clonotype: Its antigen is unknown. A much larger clone lies one base from this, so it may be a read error.

What was amplified from RNA transcripts were TCR beta CDR3 regions. Primed by the HTBI set, a first-round RT-PCR was run on the TCR CDR3. TCRdb fed the multiplex PCR reads into MiXCR, producing one record per CDR3 protein. The sample yields fewer than 250,000 distinct CDR3 sequences, around 15% seen once. The CDR3 totals 14 residues. The ends were cut back, 5 bases at V and 6 bases at J, with 16 bases in the middle. Germline CDR1 SEHNR, CDR2 FQNEAQ (reference sequence). This clonotype was sampled from a woman aged 18 to 35 with Graves' ophthalmopathy. The sample was blood. The chain carries TRBV7-9 and TRBJ1-2; possible D gene TRBD1, 5 bases. The CDR3 DNA sequence: TGTGCCAGCAGCCGAGGGGTCCCAATTGATGGCTACACCTTC. This encodes CASSRGVPIDGYTF.